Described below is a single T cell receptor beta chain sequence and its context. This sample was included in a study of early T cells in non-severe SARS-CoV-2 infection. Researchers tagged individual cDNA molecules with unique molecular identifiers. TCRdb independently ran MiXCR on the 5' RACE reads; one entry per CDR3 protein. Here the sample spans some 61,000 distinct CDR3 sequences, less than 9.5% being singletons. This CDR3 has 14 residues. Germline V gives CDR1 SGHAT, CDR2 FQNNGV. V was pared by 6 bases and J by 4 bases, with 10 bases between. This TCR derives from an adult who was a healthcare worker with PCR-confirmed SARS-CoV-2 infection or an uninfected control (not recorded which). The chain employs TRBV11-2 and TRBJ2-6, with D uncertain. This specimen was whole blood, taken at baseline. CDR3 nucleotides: TGTGCCAGCAGAAGGGCATCCGGGGCCAACGTCCTGACTTTC. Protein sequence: CASRRASGANVLTF.